The table lists the clone carrying this T cell receptor (beta chain) with many counts. Amplified regions were TCR beta CDR3 sequences from RNA transcripts. The primer set for the first-round RT-PCR of the TCR CDR3 was HTBI. TCRdb ran MiXCR on the multiplex PCR reads and lists one entry per CDR3 protein. The sample consists of 530,000 or so distinct CDR3 sequences, roughly 18% of them appearing once. This record comes from a study of T cells in Graves' hyperthyroidism and ophthalmopathy. Study context: Initial diagnosis, before any treatment, was when peripheral blood was collected.

Trimming took 0 bases from V and 5 from J, leaving 9 bases between them. The CDR3 has 13 residues. Per the germline V gene, CDR1 is SGHDT and CDR2 is YYEEEE. The sequenced material came from blood. The source of this sequence is a woman in her late teens or twenties with Graves' ophthalmopathy. V is TRBV5-6 and J is TRBJ2-7; D possibly matches TRBD1 or TRBD2 (5 bases each). DNA for the CDR3: TGTGCCAGCAGCTTGGGGGGGTTCCACGAGCAGTACTTC. Translated: CASSLGGFHEQYF.